The 21 T cell receptor beta chains presented below share a single source sample, sequenced in a study of T cells expressing NK-cell markers. Reprocessing the 5' RACE reads, TCRdb reports a single entry for every CDR3 protein and omits DNA. The clone table shows 150,000 to 180,000 distinct CDR3 sequences, with the ten largest holding 37%. Sequenced sample: blood T cells: a sorted CD56 or NKG2C T cell subset, CD4+ or CD8+ T cells, or bulk PBMC T cells (not recorded which). Receptors were obtained from a woman aged 45-59 years in good health.

The chain is built from TRBV12-3 or TRBV12-4 and TRBJ1-1. This CDR3 is built from 11 residues. The CDR3 protein is CASSLAYEAFF.

The J gene is TRBJ2-3, the V gene TRBV29-1; TCRdb returns TRBD2, unconfirmable since there is no DNA. The CDR3 totals 15 residues. Germline CDR1 and CDR2: SQVTM and ANQGSEA. The CDR3 region is CSVPRGGAGTDTQYF.

The chain joins TRBV20-1 to TRBJ2-1. The germline CDR1 and CDR2 sequences are DFQATT and SNEGSKA (reference sequence). The CDR3 has 17 residues. CDR3 protein: CSATGFSNLNSYNEQFF.

V and J are TRBV7-9 and TRBJ2-1; the D gene TCRdb calls, TRBD2, cannot be checked with no DNA. The germline V gene has CDR1 SEHNR and CDR2 FQNEAQ (reference sequence). This CDR3 contains 18 residues. The CDR3 sequence is CASSLGVPLAGGYNEQFF.

The chain is built from TRBV20-1 and TRBJ1-5. The CDR3 runs 13 residues. The germline V gene has CDR1 DFQATT and CDR2 SNEGSKA (reference sequence). The CDR3 region is CSAKGPSDQPQHF.

The V call is TRBV27, the J call TRBJ1-2; the D call of TRBD1 rests on TCRdb alone, since no DNA is present to check it. The CDR3 has 16 residues. The germline V gene encodes CDR1 MNHEY and CDR2 SMNVEV (reference sequence). The CDR3 here is CASSPIETTGANGYTF.

The rearrangement joins TRBV4-1 to TRBJ1-1. The CDR3 consists of 13 residues. Germline V CDR1 and CDR2: MGHRA, YSYEKL. Here the CDR3 reads CASSRLPNTEAFF.

This chain joins TRBV6-1 and TRBJ2-5; no DNA is available, so the TRBD1 call from TCRdb remains unchecked. Germline lookup yields CDR1 MNHNS and CDR2 SASEGT. There are 16 residues in the CDR3. CDR3 protein: CASSAFSGVGGETQYF.

The CDR3 is CASSPRGQGDLGPQHF. The chain is built from TRBV12-3 or TRBV12-4 and TRBJ1-5; TCRdb designates TRBD1, a call that cannot be tested without DNA. This CDR3 region has 16 residues.

This chain joins TRBV20-1 and TRBJ1-4. Germline lookup yields CDR1 DFQATT and CDR2 SNEGSKA (reference sequence). The CDR3 loop spans 16 amino acids. CDR3 sequence: CSARPVDKATNEKLFF.

V usage is TRBV5-1 and J usage is TRBJ2-5; TCRdb names TRBD2, which stays unverified in the absence of DNA. This CDR3 spans 15 amino acids. Germline V gene data show CDR1 as SGHRS and CDR2 as YFSETQ. CDR3 sequence reads: CASRPITSGQETQYF.

The rearrangement joins TRBV14 to TRBJ2-1. The CDR3 runs to 16 residues. Germline CDR1 SGHDN, CDR2 FVKESK. The CDR3 region is CASSQNWLAAYNEQFF.

The chain links TRBV20-1 to TRBJ2-1. Germline loops: CDR1 DFQATT, CDR2 SNEGSKA (reference sequence). The CDR3 length is 13 residues. The chain's CDR3 is CSAREPVHNEQFF.

This CDR3 reads CASSQVVAPGETQYF. The chain is built from TRBV4-1 and TRBJ2-5; without DNA, the TCRdb call of TRBD1 cannot be checked. Germline CDR1 and CDR2: MGHRA and YSYEKL. CDR3 length: 15 residues.

The chain joins TRBV27 to TRBJ1-2. The V gene's germline CDR1 is MNHEY and CDR2 SMNVEV (reference sequence). CDR3 length: 13 residues. The chain's CDR3 is CASSLSENYGYTF.

The rearrangement joins TRBV9 to TRBJ2-7; there is no DNA to check the TCRdb D call of TRBD1. Germline V gene sequence: CDR1 SGDLS, CDR2 YYNGEE. The CDR3 runs to 13 residues. CDR3 amino acids: CASSVGQNYEQYF.

The V gene is TRBV13, the J gene TRBJ2-7; without DNA, the TCRdb call of TRBD2 cannot be checked. Germline lookup yields CDR1 PRHDT and CDR2 FYEKMQ (reference sequence). CDR3 length equals 17 residues. The CDR3 region is CASSLGPLAGEGYEQYF.

The chain has TRBV5-1 and TRBJ2-1; TCRdb gives TRBD1 as the D gene, but with no DNA this cannot be confirmed. CDR1 is SGHRS, CDR2 YFSETQ, per germline. The CDR3 contains 16 residues. CDR3 protein: CASSFPGQGLGNEQFF. The whole variable domain, filled in from reference TRBV5-1 and TRBJ2-1, reads KAGVTQTPRYLIKTRGQQVTLSCSPISGHRSVSWYQQTPGQGLQFLFEYFSETQRNKGNFPGRFSGRQFSNSRSEMNVSTLELGDSALYLCASSFPGQGLGNEQFFGPGTRLTVL.

The chain is built from TRBV18 and TRBJ2-1; without DNA, the TCRdb call of TRBD2 cannot be checked. CDR1 is KGHSH and CDR2 is LQKENI in the germline V gene. The CDR3 sequence is 16 residues long. This CDR3 reads CASSPRAGGPGNEQFF.

The CDR3 reads CAISGQEEGAFF. The J gene is TRBJ1-1, the V gene TRBV10-3; the TCRdb call, TRBD1, lacks DNA for checking. Germline V gives CDR1 ENHRY, CDR2 SYGVKD. The CDR3 loop spans 12 amino acids.

The chain links TRBV7-6 to TRBJ1-1; TCRdb lists TRBD1, though no DNA is available to test this call. Germline V lookup: CDR1 SGHVS, CDR2 FNYEAQ. This CDR3 spans 15 amino acids. CDR3 residues: CASSLDPPGPTEAFF.